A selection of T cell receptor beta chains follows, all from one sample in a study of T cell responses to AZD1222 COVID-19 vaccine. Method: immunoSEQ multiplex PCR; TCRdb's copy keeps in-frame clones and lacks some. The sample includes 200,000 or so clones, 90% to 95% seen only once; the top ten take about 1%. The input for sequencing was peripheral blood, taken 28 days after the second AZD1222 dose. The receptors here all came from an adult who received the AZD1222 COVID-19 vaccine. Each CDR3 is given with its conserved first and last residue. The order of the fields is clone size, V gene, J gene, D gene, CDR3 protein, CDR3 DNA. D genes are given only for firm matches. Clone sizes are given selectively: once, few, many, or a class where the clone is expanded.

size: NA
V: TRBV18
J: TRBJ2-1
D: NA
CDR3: CASSPHPGASDEQFF
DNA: TGTGCCAGCTCACCACATCCGGGGGCGAGCGATGAGCAGTTCTTC

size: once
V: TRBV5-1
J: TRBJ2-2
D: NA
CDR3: CASSLRQATTTGELFF
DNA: TGCGCCAGCAGCTTAAGACAGGCCACTACTACCGGGGAGCTGTTTTTT

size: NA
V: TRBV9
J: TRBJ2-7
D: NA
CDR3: CASSVDRDPLYEQYF
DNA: TGTGCCAGCAGCGTAGACAGGGATCCCCTCTACGAGCAGTACTTC

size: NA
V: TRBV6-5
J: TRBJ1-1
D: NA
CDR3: CASQSRGANTEAFF
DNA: TGTGCCAGCCAGAGTCGGGGGGCGAACACTGAAGCTTTCTTT

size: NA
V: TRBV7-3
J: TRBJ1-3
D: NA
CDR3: CASSSNGNTIYF
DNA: TGTGCCAGCAGCTCGAATGGAAACACCATATATTTT

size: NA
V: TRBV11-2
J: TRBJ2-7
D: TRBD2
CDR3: CASSRYFSGGAVSYEQYF
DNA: TGTGCCAGCAGCCGATACTTTAGCGGGGGGGCAGTATCCTACGAGCAGTACTTC

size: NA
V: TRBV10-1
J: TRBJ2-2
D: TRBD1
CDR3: CASSDVVGTGSAGELFF
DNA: TGCGCCAGCAGTGATGTTGTCGGGACAGGGTCAGCCGGGGAGCTGTTTTTT

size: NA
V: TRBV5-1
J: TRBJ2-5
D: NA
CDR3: CASSLGERQTQYF
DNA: TGCGCCAGCAGCTTGGGAGAGCGACAGACCCAGTACTTC

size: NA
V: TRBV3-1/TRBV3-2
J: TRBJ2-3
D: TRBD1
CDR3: CASSQGTGTGDTQYF
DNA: TGTGCCAGCAGCCAAGGGACAGGGACTGGAGATACGCAGTATTTT

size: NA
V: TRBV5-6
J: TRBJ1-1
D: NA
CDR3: CASSLPGLIRSTEAFF
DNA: TGTGCCAGCAGCTTGCCGGGACTCATCCGCTCCACTGAAGCTTTCTTT

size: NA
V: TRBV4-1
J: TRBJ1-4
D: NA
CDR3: CASSQEEGFREKLFF
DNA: TGCGCCAGCAGCCAAGAGGAGGGGTTCCGGGAAAAACTGTTTTTT

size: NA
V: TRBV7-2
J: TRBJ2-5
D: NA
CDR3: CASSLIEKTQYF
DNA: TGTGCCAGCAGCTTAATCGAGAAGACCCAGTACTTC

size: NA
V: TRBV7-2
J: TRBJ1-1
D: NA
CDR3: CASSWGAGTEAFF
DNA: TGTGCCAGCAGCTGGGGGGCCGGGACTGAAGCTTTCTTT

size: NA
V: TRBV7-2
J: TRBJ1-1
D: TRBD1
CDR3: CASSLVGGVGTAEAFF
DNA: TGTGCCAGCAGCTTAGTAGGGGGCGTCGGTACTGCTGAAGCTTTCTTT

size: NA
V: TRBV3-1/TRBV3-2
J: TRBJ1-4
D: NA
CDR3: CASSQFAGSNEKLFF
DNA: TGTGCCAGCAGCCAATTTGCGGGTTCCAATGAAAAACTGTTTTTT

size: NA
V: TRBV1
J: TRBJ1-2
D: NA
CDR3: CTSSRSQGSNYGYTF
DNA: TGCACCAGCAGCCGCTCACAGGGTTCTAACTATGGCTACACCTTC

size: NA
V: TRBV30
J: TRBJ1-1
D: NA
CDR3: CAWSRAWTDAFF
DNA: TGTGCCTGGAGTCGAGCCTGGACAGACGCTTTCTTT

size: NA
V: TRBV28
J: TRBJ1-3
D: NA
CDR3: CASSSGNTIYF
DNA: TGTGCCAGCAGTTCTGGAAACACCATATATTTT

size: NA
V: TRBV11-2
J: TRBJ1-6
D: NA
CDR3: CASSPRDSPLHF
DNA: TGTGCCAGCAGCCCCAGGGATTCACCCCTCCACTTT

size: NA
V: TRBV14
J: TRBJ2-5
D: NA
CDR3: CASSRSARPQETQYF
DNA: TGTGCCAGCAGCAGGTCAGCCCGACCCCAAGAGACCCAGTACTTC

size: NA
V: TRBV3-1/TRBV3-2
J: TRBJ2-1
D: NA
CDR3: CASSQASFGDEQFF
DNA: TGTGCCAGCAGCCAAGCGTCTTTCGGGGATGAGCAGTTCTTC

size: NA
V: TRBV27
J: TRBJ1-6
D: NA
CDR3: CASSLSGGVLPYHSPLHF
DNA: TGTGCCAGCAGTTTATCGGGCGGGGTATTACCTTATCATTCACCCCTCCACTTT

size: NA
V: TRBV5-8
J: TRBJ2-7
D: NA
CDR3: CASSLPGGPYEQYF
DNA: TGTGCCAGCAGCCTGCCAGGGGGGCCCTACGAGCAGTACTTC

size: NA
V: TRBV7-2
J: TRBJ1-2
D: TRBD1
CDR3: CASSPGQGAGGYTF
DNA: TGTGCCAGCAGCCCGGGACAGGGGGCAGGGGGCTACACCTTC

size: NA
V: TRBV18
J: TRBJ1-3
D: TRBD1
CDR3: CASSLEQGAVAGNTIYF
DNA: TGTGCCAGCTCACTCGAGCAGGGGGCAGTAGCTGGAAACACCATATATTTT

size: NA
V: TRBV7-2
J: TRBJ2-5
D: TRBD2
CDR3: CASSLGSGIRETQYF
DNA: TGTGCCAGCAGCTTAGGTAGCGGGATTCGGGAGACCCAGTACTTC

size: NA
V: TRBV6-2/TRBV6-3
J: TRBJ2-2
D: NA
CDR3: CASSRSGNTGELFF
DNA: TGTGCCAGCAGTCGGTCAGGGAACACCGGGGAGCTGTTTTTT

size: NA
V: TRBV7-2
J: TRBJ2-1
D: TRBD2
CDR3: CASSFPSGGTSNEQFF
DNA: TGTGCCAGCAGCTTCCCTAGCGGGGGCACCTCCAATGAGCAGTTCTTC

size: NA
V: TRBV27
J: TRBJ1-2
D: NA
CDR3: CASSLRQGYGYTF
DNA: TGTGCCAGCAGTTTAAGGCAGGGTTACGGCTACACCTTC

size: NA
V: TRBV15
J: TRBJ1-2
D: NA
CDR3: CATSSPRGGHYGYTF
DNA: TGTGCCACCAGCAGCCCCCGAGGGGGGCATTATGGCTACACCTTC

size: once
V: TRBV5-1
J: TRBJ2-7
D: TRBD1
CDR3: CASSTAGTGSSYEQYF
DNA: TGCGCCAGCAGCACCGCCGGGACAGGGAGCTCCTACGAGCAGTACTTC

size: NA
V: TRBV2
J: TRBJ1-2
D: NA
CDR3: CASSYRANYGYTF
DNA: TGTGCCAGCAGTTACAGGGCTAACTATGGCTACACCTTC

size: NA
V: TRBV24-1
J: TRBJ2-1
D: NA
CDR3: CATSVGGNNNEQFF
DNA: TGTGCCACCAGTGTGGGGGGCAACAACAATGAGCAGTTCTTC

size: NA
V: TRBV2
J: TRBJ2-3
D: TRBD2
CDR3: CASSGEGRETDTQYF
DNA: TGTGCCAGCAGTGGCGAGGGGAGGGAAACAGATACGCAGTATTTT

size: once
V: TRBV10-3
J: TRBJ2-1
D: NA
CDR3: CAISESWGSYNEQFF
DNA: TGTGCCATCAGTGAGTCCTGGGGGTCCTACAATGAGCAGTTCTTC

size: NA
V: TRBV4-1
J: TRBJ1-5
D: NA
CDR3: CASSQVRGPPQHF
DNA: TGCGCCAGCAGCCAAGTCAGGGGACCGCCCCAGCATTTT

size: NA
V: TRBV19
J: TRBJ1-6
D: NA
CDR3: CASSLRTAYNSPLHF
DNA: TGTGCCAGTAGTCTTCGGACGGCCTATAATTCACCCCTCCACTTT

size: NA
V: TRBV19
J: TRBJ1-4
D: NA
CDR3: CASSIRGRNEKLFF
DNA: TGTGCCAGTAGTATTCGTGGGAGAAATGAAAAACTGTTTTTT

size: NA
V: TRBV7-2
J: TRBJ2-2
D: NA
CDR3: CASSHNTGSNTGELFF
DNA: TGTGCCAGCAGCCATAATACAGGGTCGAACACCGGGGAGCTGTTTTTT

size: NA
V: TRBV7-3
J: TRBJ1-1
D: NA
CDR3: CASSPVGGGTEAFF
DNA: TGTGCCAGCAGCCCCGTCGGGGGCGGAACTGAAGCTTTCTTT

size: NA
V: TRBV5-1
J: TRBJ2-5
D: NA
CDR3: CASSLGRNQETQYF
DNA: TGCGCCAGCAGCCTGGGACGGAACCAAGAGACCCAGTACTTC

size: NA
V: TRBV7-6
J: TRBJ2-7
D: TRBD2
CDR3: CASSLGGGSSYEQYF
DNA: TGTGCCAGCAGCCTCGGGGGGGGGAGCTCCTACGAGCAGTACTTC

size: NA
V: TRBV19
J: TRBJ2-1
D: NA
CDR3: CASSINRDEQFF
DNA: TGTGCCAGTAGTATAAACAGGGATGAGCAGTTCTTC

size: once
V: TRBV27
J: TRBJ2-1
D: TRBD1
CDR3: CASSLDRVPYNEQFF
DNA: TGTGCCAGCAGTTTAGACAGGGTTCCCTACAATGAGCAGTTCTTC

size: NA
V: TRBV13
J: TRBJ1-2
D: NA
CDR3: CASSLSGDRTNYGYTF
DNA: TGTGCCAGCAGCTTATCGGGGGACCGAACTAACTATGGCTACACCTTC

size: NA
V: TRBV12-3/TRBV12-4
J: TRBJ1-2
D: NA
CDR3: CASSSGSSYGYTF
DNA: TGTGCCAGCAGTTCGGGCTCCTCCTACGGCTACACCTTC

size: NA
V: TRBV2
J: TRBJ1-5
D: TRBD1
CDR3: CASSDWTGSNQPQHF
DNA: TGTGCCAGCAGCGACTGGACAGGGAGCAATCAGCCCCAGCATTTT

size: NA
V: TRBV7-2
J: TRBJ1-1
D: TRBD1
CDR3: CASSGGGQLNTEAFF
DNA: TGTGCCAGCAGCGGGGGGGGACAGCTGAACACTGAAGCTTTCTTT

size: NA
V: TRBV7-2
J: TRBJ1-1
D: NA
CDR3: CASSLVRMNTEAFF
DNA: TGTGCCAGCAGCTTAGTTCGCATGAACACTGAAGCTTTCTTT

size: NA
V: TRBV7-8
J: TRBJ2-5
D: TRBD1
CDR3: CASSPDSRGIETQYF
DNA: TGTGCCAGCAGCCCCGACTCCAGGGGGATAGAGACCCAGTACTTC

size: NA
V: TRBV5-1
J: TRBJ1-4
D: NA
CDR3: CASSLEATNEKLFF
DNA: TGCGCCAGCAGCTTGGAAGCAACTAATGAAAAACTGTTTTTT

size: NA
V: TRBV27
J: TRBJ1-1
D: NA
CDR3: CASSLLGGTEAFF
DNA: TGTGCCAGCAGTTTATTGGGGGGAACTGAAGCTTTCTTT

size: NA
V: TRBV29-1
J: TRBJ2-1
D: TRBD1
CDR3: CSPSRTGEGEQFF
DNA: TGCAGCCCGAGCCGGACAGGGGAGGGTGAGCAGTTCTTC

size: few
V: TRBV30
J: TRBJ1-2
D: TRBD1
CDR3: CAWSVQGYGYTF
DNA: TGTGCCTGGAGTGTACAGGGGTATGGCTACACCTTC

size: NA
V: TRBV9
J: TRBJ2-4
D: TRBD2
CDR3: CASSPTGLAGGYWTKNIQYF
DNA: TGTGCCAGCAGCCCGACGGGACTAGCGGGGGGTTATTGGACCAAAAACATTCAGTACTTC